A selection of T cell receptor beta chains follows, all from one sample in a study of control samples from healthy donors and cancer patients. Clones were sequenced by immunoSEQ multiplex PCR, and TCRdb holds only the in-frame ones, with some missing. The table has 160,000 or so clones, 93% seen once. Sequencing was carried out using blood. The receptors shown here come from a man aged 50 to 59 in good health. CDR3s include the opening cysteine and the closing phenylalanine or tryptophan.

cdr3_aa j_call v_call
CASSLQGARLNTEAFF TRBJ1-1 TRBV7-2
CASRVPGQGGNYGYTF TRBJ1-2 TRBV28
CASSLFGTGGHTGELFF TRBJ2-2 TRBV5-1
CASGGGSSIYNEQFF TRBJ2-1 TRBV7-9
CASSLAAGELFF TRBJ2-2 TRBV11-2
CASSSPASGISYEQYF TRBJ2-7 TRBV28
CASSSELRDNYGYTF TRBJ1-2 TRBV5-1
CASNFLGQPNEKLFF TRBJ1-4 TRBV2
CASREDRGREKLFF TRBJ1-4 TRBV2
CASSADRGNQPQHF TRBJ1-5 TRBV9
CASRSGTGQETQYF TRBJ2-5 TRBV27
CASSLGQLISAFF TRBJ1-1 TRBV5-6
CATGPEQIYEQYF TRBJ2-7 TRBV28
CAWGTSSYNEQFF TRBJ2-1 TRBV30
CASSSERAGGTGELFF TRBJ2-2 TRBV5-1
CASSPLGQVMGYGYTF TRBJ1-2 TRBV5-1
CASSSAQVMNTEAFF TRBJ1-1 TRBV27